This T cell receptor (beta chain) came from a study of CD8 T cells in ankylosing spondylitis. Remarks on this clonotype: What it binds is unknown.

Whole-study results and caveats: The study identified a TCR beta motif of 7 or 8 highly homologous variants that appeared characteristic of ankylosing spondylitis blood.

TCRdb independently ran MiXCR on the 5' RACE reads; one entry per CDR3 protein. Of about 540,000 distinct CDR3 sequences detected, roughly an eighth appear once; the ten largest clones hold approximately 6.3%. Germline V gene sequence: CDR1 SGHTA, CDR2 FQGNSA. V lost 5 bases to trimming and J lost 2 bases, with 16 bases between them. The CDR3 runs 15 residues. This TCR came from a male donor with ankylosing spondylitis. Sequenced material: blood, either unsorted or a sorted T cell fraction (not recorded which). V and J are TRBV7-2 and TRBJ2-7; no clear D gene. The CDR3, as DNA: TGTGCCAGCAGCGTAGGATCTGTCGGTGCCTACGAGCAGTACTTC. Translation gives CASSVGSVGAYEQYF.